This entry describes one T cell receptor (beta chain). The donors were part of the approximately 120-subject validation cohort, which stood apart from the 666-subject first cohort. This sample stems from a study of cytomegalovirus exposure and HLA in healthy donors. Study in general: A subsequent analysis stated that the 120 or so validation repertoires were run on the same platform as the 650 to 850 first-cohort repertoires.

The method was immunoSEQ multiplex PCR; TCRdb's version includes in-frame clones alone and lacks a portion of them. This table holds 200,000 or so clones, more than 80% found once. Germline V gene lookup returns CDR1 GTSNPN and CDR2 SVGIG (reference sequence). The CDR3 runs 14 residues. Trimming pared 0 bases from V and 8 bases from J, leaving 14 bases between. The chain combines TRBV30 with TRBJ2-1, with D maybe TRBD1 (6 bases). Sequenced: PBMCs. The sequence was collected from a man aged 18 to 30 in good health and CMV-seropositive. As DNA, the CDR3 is TGTGCCTGGAGTGTAAGGGGGAGTGCGTATGAGCAGTTCTTC. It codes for CAWSVRGSAYEQFF.